This is a list of T cell receptor beta chains from one sample in a study of T-cell memory formation after mild COVID-19. TCRdb used MiXCR to reprocess the 5' RACE reads, holding one entry per CDR3 protein. The sample records 350,000 to 400,000 distinct CDR3 sequences, approximately 15% being singletons. The sequenced sample consisted of PBMCs or a T cell subset sorted from them (not recorded which). The receptors shown here come from a man aged 18 to 30 who had mild COVID-19 (a few samples of this study predate the infection). Cell type and time point are not known. Both conserved end residues are part of each CDR3. Fields, in order: V gene, D gene, clone size, J gene, CDR3 DNA, CDR3 protein. The D gene is left open where the match is weak. Clone size appears in some rows only: once, few, many, or a class for an expanded clone.

TRBV18	-	-	TRBJ2-4	TGTGCCAGCTCACCGGGGGTTCCCAAAAACATTCAGTACTTC	CASSPGVPKNIQYF
TRBV7-2	-	-	TRBJ1-5	TGTGCCAGCAGCCGAGTACACAATCAGCCCCAGCATTTT	CASSRVHNQPQHF
TRBV29-1	-	few	TRBJ2-1	TGCAGCGACTGGGTGGGTAATGAGCAGTTCTTC	CSDWVGNEQFF
TRBV6-5	TRBD1	-	TRBJ1-1	TGTGCCAGCAGCCTTTCAGGGGGGGATGAAGCTTTCTTT	CASSLSGGDEAFF
TRBV7-8	TRBD1	-	TRBJ1-6	TGTGCCAGCAGCGCCGACAGGGCAAATTCACCCCTCCACTTT	CASSADRANSPLHF
TRBV28	-	few	TRBJ2-5	TGTGCCAGCAAAGACGGGGGGCGGGAGACCCAGTACTTC	CASKDGGRETQYF
TRBV12-5	TRBD1	-	TRBJ2-5	TGTGCTAGTGGTTTGGGCCGGACAGGGGGAGGGCAAGAGACCCAGTACTTC	CASGLGRTGGGQETQYF
TRBV5-1	-	few	TRBJ1-3	TGCGCCAGCAGCTTGGGCAGCTACTCTGGAAACACCATATATTTT	CASSLGSYSGNTIYF
TRBV6-5	-	few	TRBJ1-6	TGTGCCAGCAGCGGAATGCAGGGGAGCTCACCCCTCCACTTT	CASSGMQGSSPLHF
TRBV7-3	TRBD2	few	TRBJ2-3	TGTGCCAGCAGCCTCGGGACTAGCGGGGGTACAGATACGCAGTATTTT	CASSLGTSGGTDTQYF
TRBV5-1	TRBD2	once	TRBJ2-3	TGCGCCAGCAGCTTGGGACTAGCGGGGGGATACACAGATACGCAGTATTTT	CASSLGLAGGYTDTQYF
TRBV5-1	-	-	TRBJ1-3	TGCGCCAGCAAGGACGGACGCTCTGGAAACACCATATATTTT	CASKDGRSGNTIYF
TRBV5-1	TRBD1	-	TRBJ2-5	TGCGCCAGCAGCCCGGACAGGGGCAGAACGGAGACCCAGTACTTC	CASSPDRGRTETQYF
TRBV4-2	-	many	TRBJ2-5	TGTGCCAGCAGCCAAGAAGGGGAAGAGACCCAGTACTTC	CASSQEGEETQYF
TRBV3-1	-	-	TRBJ2-7	TGTGCCAGCAGCCAGGGGGTTAGGTGGTACTTC	CASSQGVRWYF
TRBV12-3/TRBV12-4	-	few	TRBJ1-5	TGTGCCAGCAAGGATGGCAGGGGCGATCAGCCCCAGCATTTT	CASKDGRGDQPQHF
TRBV20-1	TRBD2	-	TRBJ2-4	TGCAGTGCTATATCGGGAATAGCGGGGGGAAAAAACATTCAGTACTTC	CSAISGIAGGKNIQYF
TRBV6-1	-	few	TRBJ1-5	TGTGCCAGCAGTGTAAGGCCTATTAACCAGCCCCAGCATTTT	CASSVRPINQPQHF
TRBV2	-	-	TRBJ1-6	TGTGCCAGCCTATGGCAGTTTAATTCACCCCTCCACTTT	CASLWQFNSPLHF
TRBV3-1	-	few	TRBJ1-1	TGTGCCAGCAGCCAAGACTGGAGGCCGGAGAAGCTTTTCTTT	CASSQDWRPEKLFF
TRBV28	-	few	TRBJ1-1	TGTGCCAGCAGTCCTCCGGGCCGACGACCTGAAGCTTTCTTT	CASSPPGRRPEAFF
TRBV5-1	-	-	TRBJ1-5	TGCGCCAGCAGTTCCGGGACCCCGAATCAGCCCCAGCATTTT	CASSSGTPNQPQHF
TRBV7-9	TRBD1	-	TRBJ2-3	TGTGCCAGCAGGCACACACGGCGACAGGGTCCCCCGTATGATACGCAGTATTTT	CASRHTRRQGPPYDTQYF
TRBV18	-	-	TRBJ2-1	TGTGCCAGCTCACCACAGGCGGGCAATGAGCAGTTCTTC	CASSPQAGNEQFF
TRBV20-1	TRBD2	few	TRBJ2-3	TGCAGTACAGGGGGACTAGCGGGGGAGCGGGCAGATACGCAGTATTTT	CSTGGLAGERADTQYF
TRBV7-9	-	many	TRBJ2-3	TGTGCCAGCAGCTTAAACCAGGTGACAGATACGCAGTATTTT	CASSLNQVTDTQYF
TRBV7-9	-	few	TRBJ2-3	TGTGCCAGCAGCTTCGAGAGCACAGATACGCAGTATTTT	CASSFESTDTQYF
TRBV3-1	-	-	TRBJ2-3	TGTGCCGCAGGGCGGGGATACTGGGTAGATACGCAGTATTTT	CAAGRGYWVDTQYF
TRBV6-2/TRBV6-3	-	few	TRBJ2-3	TGTGCCAGCAATCCACTGCCGGGGTGGGGCACAGATACGCAGTATTTT	CASNPLPGWGTDTQYF
TRBV4-2	TRBD2	many	TRBJ2-3	TGTGCCAGCAGCCAAGGGAGCGGGGGGGCAGATACGCAGTATTTT	CASSQGSGGADTQYF
TRBV6-6	TRBD1	many	TRBJ2-5	TGTGCCAGCAGTTCTGGGACAGGGGGCGAGACCCAGTACTTC	CASSSGTGGETQYF
TRBV7-8	-	-	TRBJ1-1	TGTGCCAGCATTGAAGGGGGTGACACTGAAGCTTTCTTT	CASIEGGDTEAFF
TRBV2	TRBD2	few	TRBJ2-1	TGTGCCAGACGGTGGGGCACGAGCGGGGGGCCGAAGTACAATGAGCAGTTCTTC	CARRWGTSGGPKYNEQFF
TRBV7-3	-	few	TRBJ2-6	TGTGCCAGCAGCCGCTTCGGGGCCAACGTCCTGACTTTC	CASSRFGANVLTF
TRBV7-9	TRBD1	-	TRBJ1-2	TGTGCCAGCAGCTTAGGCCGGCGGACAGGGGGTCGGGTCGATGGCTACACCTTC	CASSLGRRTGGRVDGYTF
TRBV7-6	TRBD1	few	TRBJ2-1	TGTGCCAGCAGCCGTCGACAGGGATGGGGGAATGAGCAGTTCTTC	CASSRRQGWGNEQFF
TRBV28	-	few	TRBJ2-1	TGTGCCAGCAGTGAGTTTGCGATCGGATTCCTCTACAATGAGCAGTTCTTC	CASSEFAIGFLYNEQFF
TRBV20-1	TRBD2	few	TRBJ2-1	TGCAGTGCTAGAGAAGCTAGCGGGGGGGCCGATGAGCAGTTCTTC	CSAREASGGADEQFF
TRBV12-3/TRBV12-4	-	few	TRBJ2-3	TGTGCCAGCAGTTTCGTAGATACGCAGTATTTT	CASSFVDTQYF
TRBV5-1	-	-	TRBJ1-5	TGCGCCAGCAGCCTACAGGGAGGAGGGCCCCAGCATTTT	CASSLQGGGPQHF
TRBV7-9	TRBD1	-	TRBJ2-7	TGTGCCAGCAGCCCCGACGGCTCGGGACAGGAGCAGTACTTC	CASSPDGSGQEQYF